Given below is one T cell receptor (beta chain) in context. CDR3 length equals 11 residues. Germline V gene data show CDR1 as DFQATT and CDR2 as SNEGSKA (reference sequence). Trimming shortened V by 3 bases and J by 14 bases, and 15 bases separated the two germline ends. The data were taken from a study of response to subunit inactivated influenza vaccine. TCRdb recomputed calls from the RT-PCR reads with MiXCR, one row per CDR3 protein. The sample lists hundreds of thousands of distinct CDR3 sequences, around 15% occurring once. This material consisted of PBMCs from blood, taken less than 15 days before vaccination. The J gene is TRBJ2-3, the V gene TRBV20-1; D is ambiguous. This sequence originates from a man in his forties or fifties who received an inactivated influenza vaccine. CDR3 in amino acids: CSASWNGVLYF. CDR3 in DNA: TGCAGTGCTAGTTGGAACGGCGTCCTGTATTTT.